These T cell receptor beta chains were read from a single sample in a study of T cells and Merkel cell carcinoma outcomes. The method was immunoSEQ multiplex PCR; TCRdb's version includes in-frame clones alone and lacks a portion of them. The repertoire holds some 510 clones, with around 91% as singletons. The sample comprised tumor tissue from Merkel cell carcinoma. The receptors were gathered from a human donor with Merkel cell carcinoma. Both conserved end residues are part of each CDR3. The order of the fields is CDR3 protein, CDR3 DNA, V gene, clone size, J gene, D gene. The D gene is left open where the match is weak. Some rows mark clone size as missing; the rest say once, few, many or name a class of expanded clone.

CASSGGYYEQYF,TGTGCCAGTAGCGGGGGATACTACGAGCAGTACTTC,TRBV19,once,TRBJ2-7,-
CASSLVSGGDGYTF,TGTGCCAGCAGCTTAGTATCCGGGGGCGATGGCTACACCTTC,TRBV7-2,-,TRBJ1-2,-
CASSPEVLADTQYF,TGTGCCAGCAGCCCGGAGGTCCTGGCAGATACGCAGTATTTT,TRBV5-4,-,TRBJ2-3,-
CATSRDHGGVDREKLFF,TGTGCCACCAGCAGAGATCATGGGGGGGTTGACCGTGAAAAACTGTTTTTT,TRBV15,few,TRBJ1-4,-
CASSTGTGSVPLHF,TGTGCCAGCAGCACCGGGACAGGGTCTGTGCCCCTCCACTTT,TRBV7-9,few,TRBJ1-6,TRBD1
CASSKTKTGVVEKLFF,TGTGCCAGTAGTAAAACCAAGACAGGGGTGGTTGAAAAACTGTTTTTT,TRBV19,-,TRBJ1-4,TRBD1
CAIRQRGGQETQYF,TGTGCCATCAGACAAAGGGGGGGCCAAGAGACCCAGTACTTC,TRBV10-3,-,TRBJ2-5,-
CASSWAAYTEQYF,TGTGCCAGCAGCTGGGCAGCCTATACCGAGCAGTACTTC,TRBV27,-,TRBJ2-7,-
CASSFVSGGDGTDTQYF,TGCGCCAGCAGCTTCGTTAGCGGGGGGGATGGCACAGATACGCAGTATTTT,TRBV5-1,-,TRBJ2-3,TRBD2
CASSPLPGDGYTF,TGTGCCAGCTCACCACTACCCGGGGATGGCTACACCTTC,TRBV18,-,TRBJ1-2,-
CASSQGAWSGNQETQYF,TGCGCCAGCAGCCAAGGGGCGTGGTCCGGGAACCAAGAGACCCAATACTTC,TRBV4-1,-,TRBJ2-5,-
CASSHRPHYYEQYF,TGTGCCAGCAGTCACCGACCCCACTACTACGAGCAGTACTTC,TRBV6-5,-,TRBJ2-7,-
CAWSRTSGGKNEQFF,TGTGCCTGGAGTAGGACTAGCGGGGGCAAGAATGAGCAGTTCTTC,TRBV30,-,TRBJ2-1,TRBD2
CASSLGATNEKLFF,TGTGCCAGCAGCTTAGGAGCAACTAATGAAAAACTGTTTTTT,TRBV13,-,TRBJ1-4,-
CATSRGQTEAFF,TGTGCCACCAGCCGCGGGCAAACTGAAGCTTTCTTT,TRBV15,-,TRBJ1-1,-
CASSQDYGELFF,TGTGCCAGCAGCCAAGATTATGGGGAGCTGTTTTTT,TRBV6-6,-,TRBJ2-2,-
CASSSTADGTQYF,TGTGCCAGCAGCTCGACCGCGGACGGGACCCAGTACTTC,TRBV2,-,TRBJ2-5,-
CASSLDFQETQYF,TGTGCCAGTAGTTTGGACTTCCAAGAGACCCAGTACTTC,TRBV19,few,TRBJ2-5,-
CAWNEGGPDTQYF,TGTGCCTGGAATGAGGGGGGCCCAGATACGCAGTATTTT,TRBV30,-,TRBJ2-3,-
CASSLAQGENEQYF,TGTGCCAGCAGCTTAGCGCAGGGAGAGAACGAGCAGTACTTC,TRBV7-9,-,TRBJ2-7,-
CASSQGLNQPQHF,TGCGCCAGCAGCCAAGGTCTGAATCAGCCCCAGCATTTT,TRBV4-1,-,TRBJ1-5,-
CASSLGGQGAGEQYF,TGTGCCAGCAGCTTAGGGGGACAGGGGGCCGGTGAGCAGTACTTC,TRBV7-9,-,TRBJ2-7,TRBD1
CASRNPGGGGIYGYTF,TGTGCCAGCAGGAACCCCGGGGGCGGGGGAATCTATGGCTACACCTTC,TRBV27,-,TRBJ1-2,-
CASRPPREHYGYTF,TGTGCCAGCAGACCCCCCCGGGAACACTATGGCTACACCTTC,TRBV5-4,-,TRBJ1-2,-
CSVVNTDTQYF,TGCAGTGTTGTCAACACAGATACGCAGTATTTT,TRBV20-1,-,TRBJ2-3,-
CASSIDGQGAENQPQHF,TGTGCCAGTAGTATAGATGGACAGGGGGCAGAGAATCAGCCCCAGCATTTT,TRBV19,-,TRBJ1-5,TRBD1
CASNQQGRSTEAFF,TGTGCCAGCAACCAGCAGGGTCGAAGCACTGAAGCTTTCTTT,TRBV6-5,-,TRBJ1-1,-
CASSIRDRAGIRNTEAFF,TGTGCCAGTAGTATACGGGACAGGGCAGGGATCCGGAACACTGAAGCTTTCTTT,TRBV19,-,TRBJ1-1,TRBD1
CASRNLWEGQYF,TGTGCCAGCAGGAATCTGTGGGAGGGGCAGTACTTC,TRBV5-4,-,TRBJ2-7,TRBD2
CASSLGPGPSPLHF,TGCGCCAGCAGCTTGGGTCCTGGGCCTTCACCCCTTCACTTT,TRBV5-1,-,TRBJ1-6,-
CASSPVGASYEQYF,TGTGCCAGCAGCCCAGTGGGGGCCTCCTACGAGCAGTACTTC,TRBV7-9,-,TRBJ2-7,-
CASSLRQGLTETQYF,TGTGCCAGCAGCTTACGCCAGGGTTTAACAGAGACCCAGTACTTC,TRBV13,-,TRBJ2-5,-
CASGVSGGDRQFF,TGTGCCAGCGGAGTTAGCGGGGGGGATCGGCAGTTCTTC,TRBV6-5,-,TRBJ2-1,TRBD2
CASSPKSTDTQYF,TGTGCCAGCAGCCCGAAGAGCACAGATACGCAGTATTTT,TRBV13,-,TRBJ2-3,-
CASRAGVAGSTDTQYF,TGTGCCAGCAGGGCGGGGGTAGCGGGCAGCACAGATACGCAGTATTTT,TRBV11-2,-,TRBJ2-3,TRBD2
CASSLALAGAQETQYF,TGTGCCAGCAGCTTAGCCCTAGCGGGGGCCCAAGAGACCCAGTACTTC,TRBV7-9,-,TRBJ2-5,TRBD2
CASSSGTLYEQYF,TGTGCCAGCAGCTCTGGGACGCTCTACGAGCAGTACTTC,TRBV7-9,-,TRBJ2-7,-
CAWSSGHKEQFF,TGTGCCTGGAGTTCCGGACATAAGGAGCAGTTCTTC,TRBV30,-,TRBJ2-1,-
CASSPNALNEKLFF,TGTGCCAGCTCACCGAACGCTCTTAATGAAAAACTGTTTTTT,TRBV18,-,TRBJ1-4,-
CASSQQVGDYYGYTF,TGTGCCAGCAGCCAACAAGTTGGGGATTACTATGGCTACACCTTC,TRBV16,-,TRBJ1-2,-
CASSLATGLRPDF,TGCGCCAGCAGCTTGGCTACAGGCCTACGACCGGACTTC,TRBV5-1,-,TRBJ2-7,-
CAWSPGQPGNTIYF,TGTGCCTGGAGTCCCGGGCAACCCGGAAACACCATATATTTT,TRBV30,-,TRBJ1-3,-
CASSLGPGTRNTDTQYF,TGCGCCAGCAGCCTCGGTCCCGGGACAAGGAACACAGATACGCAGTATTTT,TRBV4-3,-,TRBJ2-3,-
CASSLTGGNQPQHF,TGTGCCAGCAGTTTAACAGGGGGCAATCAGCCCCAGCATTTT,TRBV27,-,TRBJ1-5,TRBD1
CASRSTPGQGNSPLHF,TGCGCCAGCAGATCTACCCCGGGACAGGGTAATTCACCCCTCCACTTT,TRBV5-1,-,TRBJ1-6,TRBD1
CASSRTGGYGYTF,TGTGCCAGCAGCCGGACAGGGGGCTATGGCTACACCTTC,TRBV7-2,-,TRBJ1-2,TRBD1
CAWLGGHNTEAFF,TGTGCCTGGTTAGGGGGACATAACACTGAAGCTTTCTTT,TRBV30,-,TRBJ1-1,-
CAWGFYGGGVGDTQYF,TGTGCCTGGGGCTTCTACGGCGGGGGGGTAGGAGATACGCAGTATTTT,TRBV30,-,TRBJ2-3,TRBD2
CTSSATSGGVGETQYF,TGTACCAGCAGTGCGACTAGCGGGGGAGTCGGAGAGACCCAGTACTTC,TRBV6-1,-,TRBJ2-5,TRBD2
CASSVEWTGDTQYF,TGTGCCAGCAGCGTAGAGTGGACAGGAGATACGCAGTATTTT,TRBV9,-,TRBJ2-3,TRBD1
CAWRGDSQETQYF,TGTGCCTGGAGAGGGGACAGTCAAGAGACCCAGTACTTC,TRBV30,-,TRBJ2-5,TRBD1
CATVCMQIAQSRANVLTF,TGCGCCACAGTCTGCATGCAAATCGCACAAAGTCGGGCCAACGTCCTGACTTTC,TRBV10-1,-,TRBJ2-6,-
CASRTTGHAEAFF,TGTGCCAGCAGGACGACAGGTCACGCTGAAGCTTTCTTT,TRBV6-1,-,TRBJ1-1,-
CASSLGSTEAFF,TGTGCCAGCAGCTTAGGGTCCACTGAAGCTTTCTTT,TRBV7-9,hyperexpanded,TRBJ1-1,-
CASSLRGGGNEQYF,TGTGCCAGTAGTTTGCGGGGGGGCGGAAACGAGCAGTACTTC,TRBV19,-,TRBJ2-7,TRBD2